This TCR beta chain was observed in a study of CD8+CD57+ T cells in acquired aplastic anemia. For the study at large: Roughly 10.8 million reads were obtained on average for healthy donor CD4+ cells.

This clonotype was detected many times. Its antigen is undetermined. Study results and limitations: Significance was not reached for CD8+ Simpson's diversity between patients and controls. In common between the patients and the controls were more than 25 CD8+ CDR3 sequences.

The template for TCR beta VDJ and CDR3 sequence profiling was genomic DNA. TCRdb re-analysed the reads in MiXCR, keeping a single row per CDR3 protein. The sample gives 200,000 to 250,000 distinct CDR3 sequences, approximately 35% of which show up once; roughly 1.1% is in the top ten. The source is a human donor in good health, serving as a control. Sequenced: sorted CD4+, CD8+, or CD8+CD57+ T cells (not recorded which) from PBMCs.

CDR3 nucleotides: TGTGCCAGTAGTGTCGCTGATCGCGGTAATTCACCCCTCCACTTT. As protein: CASSVADRGNSPLHF. This chain links TRBV19 with TRBJ1-6; D gene uncertain. V shed 5 bases and J shed 6 bases, with 14 bases lying between them. There are 15 residues in the CDR3. Germline V gene sequence: CDR1 LNHDA, CDR2 SQIVND (reference sequence).